This T cell receptor beta chain was documented in a study of cytomegalovirus exposure and HLA in healthy donors. Study-level points and caveats: When the data were analyzed later, several of the most significant clusters appeared to be linked to common viral pathogens. The study flagged 150 to 200 TCR beta chains as cytomegalovirus-associated. A few V segments could not be told apart, such as TRBV6-2 and TRBV6-3, and were left out.

For this clone: Its antigen remains unknown.

PCR primers comprised 60 Vbeta and 13 Jbeta primers. Assay used: immunoSEQ multiplex PCR; TCRdb lists only in-frame clones, some missing. The sample contains 100,000 to 150,000 clones, about 81% of which appear only once. The germline V gene encodes CDR1 SNHLY and CDR2 FYNNEI. This CDR3 has 11 residues. The V and J ends lost 11 bases and 9 bases respectively, with 14 bases between them. V gene TRBV2 combines with J gene TRBJ2-1; D may be TRBD1 (6 bases). Input material: PBMCs. This receptor was taken from a woman in her twenties or thirties in good health and CMV-seronegative. The chain's CDR3 is CAGTPQIEQFF. As DNA, the CDR3 is TGTGCCGGGACACCACAGATTGAGCAGTTCTTC.